The 3 T cell receptor beta chains listed next were all sequenced from one sample in a study of cytomegalovirus exposure and HLA in healthy donors. PCR primers comprised 60 Vbeta and 13 Jbeta primers. Measured with immunoSEQ multiplex PCR; TCRdb has only the in-frame clones, and not every one. This sample has over 150,000 clones, with 65% to 85% found just once. Sequencing input: PBMCs. The receptors stem from a woman between 50 and 59 years old in good health and CMV-seropositive.

This clone was observed a single time. This sequence joins TRBV28 and TRBJ2-5; TRBD1 agrees at 9 bases. The DNA end is more similar to TRBJ2-7, so the J call may be wrong. The CDR3 is made up of 13 amino acids. Looked up from germline, CDR1 is MDHEN and CDR2 is SYDVKM. The CDR3 nucleotides read TGTGCCAGCCACAGGGGGCAAGTCTACGAGCAGTACTTC. Encoded protein: CASHRGQVYEQYF.

This clone has just a few counts. CDR3 nucleotide sequence: TGTGCCAGTAGTATAGGGGCCCGCGGGCTGAGCAATCAGCCCCAGCATTTT. Encoded protein: CASSIGARGLSNQPQHF. The chain joins TRBV19 to TRBJ1-5, with unresolved D. The CDR3 consists of 17 residues. V was pared by 1 base and J by 1 base, with 14 bases between. The germline CDR1 and CDR2 sequences are LNHDA and SQIVND (reference sequence).

The V and J genes are TRBV28 and TRBJ1-2, with 8 bases that match TRBD1. The CDR3 totals 14 residues. Germline loops: CDR1 MDHEN, CDR2 SYDVKM. Trimming removed 3 bases from V and 3 bases from J; junction bases left unmatched: 3. The CDR3 sequence: CASSLDREDYGYTF. DNA for the CDR3: TGTGCCAGCAGTTTGGACAGGGAGGACTATGGCTACACCTTC.